This TCR beta chain was retrieved from a study of T cell responses to AZD1222 COVID-19 vaccine. Broader study findings: Unmutated regions of variants are reportedly targeted by nearly half of spike-specific TCRs. No repertoire was sampled before or during the peak T cell response, only after it.

Sequencing was performed with immunoSEQ multiplex PCR; in TCRdb, only in-frame clones are kept and a portion is missing. The sample lists under 170,000 clones, roughly 92% occurring once. In the case of this clone: The antigen remains undetermined.

CDR3 length: 17 residues. The genes are TRBV21-1 and TRBJ2-3; the listed D gene, TRBD1, was not tested against the DNA. TRBV21-1 counts as a pseudogene. The sequence was collected from an adult in good health. Source: peripheral blood, taken on day 0 of AZD1222 vaccination. CDR3 coding DNA: TGTGCCAGCAGCTCACGGGGTCCCCCAGGGGGCCCAGATACGCAGTATTTT. Encoded protein: CASSSRGPPGGPDTQYF.